A single sample is the source of the 5 T cell receptor beta chains below, sequenced in a study of cytomegalovirus exposure and HLA in healthy donors. This PCR relied on a set of 60 Vbeta primers and 13 Jbeta primers. Using immunoSEQ multiplex PCR, the repertoire was profiled, and TCRdb retains in-frame clones only, with some absent. The top ten hold roughly 1.6% of the sample, which has a few hundred thousand clones, roughly 91% seen once. Material for sequencing was PBMCs. These receptors came from a girl under 10 years old in good health and CMV-seronegative.

The chain uses TRBV6-1 and TRBJ1-5, with unresolved D. Between the trimmed V and J ends, which lost 2 bases and 0 bases, there was a span of 14 bases. CDR3 length: 17 residues. Germline V lookup: CDR1 MNHNS, CDR2 SASEGT. CDR3 DNA sequence: TGTGCCAGCAGTGAATCTCGATCGGGAGCTAGCAATCAGCCCCAGCATTTT. Amino acid sequence: CASSESRSGASNQPQHF.

This chain uses TRBV5-6 with TRBJ2-7; 7 nucleotides agree with TRBD2. V lost 7 bases and J lost 0; bases outside the gene matches: 4. Germline V gene data show CDR1 as SGHDT and CDR2 as YYEEEE. CDR3 length: 13 residues. CDR3 sequence reads: CASGGGNSYEQYF. CDR3 nucleotide sequence: TGTGCCAGCGGGGGGGGAAACTCCTACGAGCAGTACTTC.

The chain has TRBV5-1 and TRBJ2-5, with 7 bases matching TRBD2. With 1 base clipped from V and 5 bases from J, the junction kept 8 bases outside the gene matches. Germline values: CDR1 SGHRS, CDR2 YFSETQ. This CDR3 has 15 residues. CDR3 sequence: CASSLQGGTVETQYF. The CDR3 region has the DNA TGCGCCAGCAGCTTGCAGGGAGGGACTGTGGAGACCCAGTACTTC. Full variable domain (remainder filled in from reference TRBV5-1 and TRBJ2-5): KAGVTQTPRYLIKTRGQQVTLSCSPISGHRSVSWYQQTPGQGLQFLFEYFSETQRNKGNFPGRFSGRQFSNSRSEMNVSTLELGDSALYLCASSLQGGTVETQYFGPGTRLLVL.

This chain links TRBV9 with TRBJ2-7, with D possibly being TRBD1 (6 bases). This CDR3 region has 14 residues. Germline CDR1 is SGDLS and CDR2 is YYNGEE. Trimming shortened V by 2 bases and J by 0 bases, and 9 bases separated the two germline ends. The CDR3 reads CASSVGQLSYEQYF. The CDR3, as DNA: TGTGCCAGCAGCGTTGGACAGCTCTCCTACGAGCAGTACTTC.

The J gene is TRBJ1-1, the V gene TRBV7-2, with TRBD1 as a possible D gene (5 bases). V was trimmed by 5 bases and J by 1 base, leaving 11 bases between them. This CDR3 region has 14 residues. Germline loops: CDR1 SGHTA, CDR2 FQGNSA. The DNA of the CDR3 is TGTGCCAGCAGCGCGGGGCGGGAGAACACTGAAGCTTTCTTT. Amino acid sequence: CASSAGRENTEAFF.